The 17 T cell receptor beta chains given below trace back to one sample, sequenced in a study of tumor and adjacent non-tumor tissue in lung cancer. This sample's RNA came from whole unsorted tissue. TCRbeta libraries were built with three rounds of nested PCR, modified from ARM-PCR. TCRdb re-called the multiplex PCR reads through MiXCR, storing one row per CDR3 protein. The repertoire consists of approximately 100,000 distinct CDR3 sequences, with 75% occurring once and the leading ten covering around a third. The material sequenced was lung tumor tissue. The receptor set was obtained from an older woman with non-small cell lung cancer.

CDR3 sequence (DNA): TGCAACGTGGACTCAGGGGGCGATGAGCAGTTCTTC. Amino acids: CNVDSGGDEQFF. This sequence joins TRBV29-1 and TRBJ2-1; 8 bases match TRBD1. From germline, CDR1 is SQVTM and CDR2 ANQGSEA. CDR3 length: 12 amino acids.

Comment on this clonotype: With a much larger clone just one base away, this may be a read error. The chain uses TRBV20-1 and TRBJ1-4; maybe TRBD1 (5 bases). The V gene's germline CDR1 is DFQATT and CDR2 SNEGSKA (reference sequence). The length of the CDR3 is 14 residues. CDR3 DNA sequence: TGCGGTGCAAACGCCCTGGGGGGGGGTGAAAAACTGTTTTTT. Translating it yields CGANALGGGEKLFF.

Note on this clonotype: At one boundary the junction diverges from the germline segment, which might be a read error. This rearrangement joins TRBV4-3 to TRBJ2-1; 10 positions match TRBD2. The CDR3 is 16 amino acids. Germline V gene lookup returns CDR1 LGHNA and CDR2 YSLEER. The CDR3 DNA sequence: TGCGCCAGCAGCCAAGGGACTAGCGGAAGGTTTAATGAGCACTTCTTC. The encoded protein is CASSQGTSGRFNEHFF.

With respect to this clonotype: Germline and junction disagree at one end, which may indicate a read error. This sequence joins TRBV6-6 and TRBJ2-3; 9 bases match TRBD1. CDR3 size: 14 residues. Germline CDR1 reads MNHNY; CDR2 reads SVGAGI (reference sequence). The CDR3 DNA sequence: TGTGCTAGCAATTACACACAGGGGGCTGAAACGCAGTATTTT. Translation: CASNYTQGAETQYF.

For this clonotype: This CDR3 fails to terminate in the conserved phenylalanine or tryptophan, so it likely reflects a read error. The V and J genes are TRBV6-2 or TRBV6-3 and TRBJ1-1; no firm D call. The CDR3 totals 12 residues. V shed 4 bases and J shed 4 bases, with 7 bases lying between them. CDR1 and CDR2 (germline): MNHEY, SVGEGT. This CDR3 reads CASSFLATEAFL. The DNA of the CDR3 is TGTGCCAGCAGTTTCCTGGCCACTGAAGCTTTCTTG.

V is TRBV28 and J is TRBJ1-1, with TRBD1 identical over 7 bases. Germline trimming cut 10 bases from V and 1 base from J; bases unmatched to any gene: 15. Germline lookup yields CDR1 MDHEN and CDR2 SYDVKM. The CDR3 is made up of 16 amino acids. As DNA, the CDR3 is TGTGCCACCCTCGCGTCAGGACAGGATGCGAACACTGAAGCTTTCTTT. It codes for CATLASGQDANTEAFF.

This clonotype was seen a single time. Its ends do not fully match the called genes, so a read error is possible. V is TRBV6-6 and J is TRBJ1-1; D remains ambiguous. The CDR3 runs to 13 residues. Germline V gives CDR1 MNHNY, CDR2 SVGAGI (reference sequence). The CDR3 here is CASGYTMATEAFF. DNA of the CDR3: TGTGCCAGCGGTTACACTATGGCGACAGAAGCTTTCTTT.

In regard to this clonotype: A read error may explain this, as a much larger clone is one base away. This chain uses TRBV20-1 with TRBJ1-4; possibly TRBD1 for D (5 bases). Looked up from germline, CDR1 is DFQATT and CDR2 is SNEGSKA (reference sequence). The CDR3 covers 13 residues. In nucleotides, the CDR3 is TGCAGTGGTAGAAACAGGTTGGATGAAAAACTGTTTTTT. Translated, it gives CSGRNRLDEKLFF.

For this clonotype: At one end, the junction sequence differs from germline, possibly due to a read error. The chain joins TRBV5-1 to TRBJ2-1, with 9 bases matching TRBD2. The germline gives CDR1 SGHRS, CDR2 YFSETQ. CDR3 size: 16 residues. CDR3 DNA sequence: TGCGCCAGCAGCTTGGCCCTAGCGGGACCCGACAATGAGCAGATCTTC. It encodes CASSLALAGPDNEQIF.

To note about this clonotype: Lacking the conserved final phenylalanine or tryptophan, this CDR3 likely reflects a read error. This rearrangement joins TRBV11-3 to TRBJ2-3, with D unresolved. Looked up from germline, CDR1 is SGHNT and CDR2 is YENEEA. The CDR3 sequence is 12 residues long. The CDR3 DNA is TGTGCCAGCAGCTTAAACACAGATACACAGTATTTA. Translation: CASSLNTDTQYL.

About this clonotype: One end of the junction does not line up with germline, which may come from a read error. The chain couples TRBV20-1 to TRBJ2-5; no definite D call. The CDR3 sequence is 13 residues long. Germline lookup yields CDR1 DFQATT and CDR2 SNEGSKA (reference sequence). The CDR3 is CNANHHSQETQYF. CDR3 coding DNA: TGCAATGCTAATCATCACAGTCAAGAGACCCAGTACTTC.

As regards this clonotype: Sequence at one end of the junction differs from germline and may be a read error. The chain carries TRBV6-2 or TRBV6-3 and TRBJ2-7, with D uncertain. CDR3 length equals 16 residues. Germline CDR1 is MNHEY and CDR2 is SVGEGT. CDR3 DNA sequence: TGTACCAGCAGTAGGATAAAGGCTTTCAGCTCCTACGAGCAGTACTTC. Its translation: CTSSRIKAFSSYEQYF.

Note on this clonotype: This may stem from a read error, because a much larger clone lies one nucleotide away. The CDR3 does not close with the conserved phenylalanine or tryptophan, likely indicating a read error. The chain is built from TRBV6-2 or TRBV6-3 and TRBJ1-5; D is unclear. Deletions cut 6 bases from V and 1 base from J, with 13 bases between. CDR3 length: 15 residues. Germline CDR1 reads MNHEY; CDR2 reads SVGEGT. The CDR3 loop reads CASSQTRVSNQPQHL. CDR3 coding DNA: TGTGCCAGCAGCCAGACCCGGGTCAGCAATCAGCCCCAGCATTTA.

The chain couples TRBV6-1 to TRBJ1-6; the D gene is possibly TRBD1 (5 bases). This CDR3 is built from 14 residues. Germline V lookup: CDR1 MNHNS, CDR2 SASEGT. V was shortened by 1 base and J by 9 bases, with 10 bases between the two germline ends. In nucleotides, the CDR3 is TGTGCCAGCAGTGAAGATCGGGGCCTTTCACCCCTCCACTTT. Protein sequence: CASSEDRGLSPLHF.

In the case of this clonotype: No conserved phenylalanine or tryptophan is present at the end of the CDR3, so a read error is the likely explanation. This rearrangement joins TRBV6-2 or TRBV6-3 to TRBJ2-7, with D possibly TRBD1 on 5 matching bases. Trimming cost V 6 bases and J 3 bases, with 9 bases left between them. The CDR3 is made up of 12 amino acids. Looked up from germline, CDR1 is MNHEY and CDR2 is SVGEGT. DNA for the CDR3: TGTGCCAGCAGGGACATTTACTACGAGCAGTACCTA. Amino acids: CASRDIYYEQYL.

A note on this clonotype: This clone may be a read error of a much larger clone one base away. The V and J genes are TRBV12-3 or TRBV12-4 and TRBJ2-7, with D unclear. This CDR3 contains 11 residues. The V and J ends lost 8 bases and 7 bases respectively, with 12 bases between them. CDR3 in amino acids: CASGPSWEQYF. Written as DNA, the CDR3 is TGTGCCAGCGGCCCGTCATGGGAGCAGTACTTC.

The chain joins TRBV6-1 to TRBJ1-6; 7 bases map to TRBD1. The V and J ends lost 6 bases and 14 bases, in that order; junction bases with no gene match: 13. The CDR3 has 14 amino acids. Germline V gives CDR1 MNHNS, CDR2 SASEGT. This chain's CDR3 is CASRGDSDKSSLHF. The CDR3 DNA is TGTGCCAGCAGGGGGGACAGCGACAAATCATCCCTCCACTTT.